The rows below give T cell receptor beta chains drawn from one sample of a study of CD8 T cells in Susac syndrome. MiXCR was run by TCRdb on the immunoSEQ multiplex PCR reads, yielding one entry per CDR3 protein. This sample has under 200,000 distinct CDR3 sequences, with about 95% found just once. Sequencing used CD8+ T cells from PBMCs. The source is a human donor with multiple sclerosis. The CDR3 runs from the conserved cysteine through the conserved F or W. Each record gives: V gene, D gene, CDR3 length, clone size, J gene, CDR3 DNA, CDR3 protein. A D gene is named only where the DNA matches it firmly. Part of the rows lack a size; the others show once, few, many or a class for expanded clones.

V: TRBV20-1
D: NA
length: 11
size: NA
J: TRBJ2-5
DNA: TGCAGTGCTCAGAGAATGGGGTTGGAGTACTTC
CDR3: CSAQRMGLEYF

V: TRBV19
D: TRBD2
length: 15
size: NA
J: TRBJ2-1
DNA: TGTGCCAGTACTTACGGACTAGCGGAGGAGAATGAGCAGTTCTTC
CDR3: CASTYGLAEENEQFF

V: TRBV7-9
D: TRBD2
length: 14
size: NA
J: TRBJ2-7
DNA: TGTGCCAGCAGCCAACCGGGACTAGCGAACGAGCAGTACTTC
CDR3: CASSQPGLANEQYF

V: TRBV2
D: NA
length: 14
size: NA
J: TRBJ2-3
DNA: TGTGCCAGCAGTCGGGAGTTTAGTCCAGATACGCAGTATTTT
CDR3: CASSREFSPDTQYF

V: TRBV6-5
D: NA
length: 13
size: NA
J: TRBJ2-1
DNA: TGTGCCAGCAGTTACTACAGATACAATGAGCAGTTCTTC
CDR3: CASSYYRYNEQFF

V: TRBV11-2
D: TRBD2
length: 15
size: NA
J: TRBJ2-7
DNA: TGTGCCAGCAGCTTAGATCTTGGTAGCGGGTTTGAGCAGTACTTC
CDR3: CASSLDLGSGFEQYF

V: TRBV9
D: TRBD1
length: 16
size: once
J: TRBJ1-2
DNA: TGTGCCAGCAGTCGGGGACAGGGAGGGGATCGCTATGGCTACACCTTC
CDR3: CASSRGQGGDRYGYTF

V: TRBV7-9
D: NA
length: 13
size: NA
J: TRBJ2-7
DNA: TGTGCCAGCAGCGACAGTCTCGAGGACGAGCAGTACTTC
CDR3: CASSDSLEDEQYF

V: TRBV2
D: TRBD1
length: 14
size: NA
J: TRBJ2-5
DNA: TGTGCCAGCAGTGAGGGGACAGGGTACGAGACCCAGTACTTC
CDR3: CASSEGTGYETQYF

V: TRBV20-1
D: NA
length: 12
size: NA
J: TRBJ1-5
DNA: TGCAGTGCTATTTACCCGGGTCAGCCCCAGCATTTT
CDR3: CSAIYPGQPQHF

V: TRBV4-1
D: NA
length: 12
size: NA
J: TRBJ2-1
DNA: TGCGCCAGCAGCCAAGTTACAACAGCCCAGTTCTTC
CDR3: CASSQVTTAQFF

V: TRBV3-1
D: NA
length: 15
size: NA
J: TRBJ2-6
DNA: TGTGCCAGCAGCCAATTACCCCCTGGGGCCAACGTCCTGACTTTC
CDR3: CASSQLPPGANVLTF

V: TRBV20-1
D: TRBD1
length: 16
size: NA
J: TRBJ2-3
DNA: TGCAGTGCTAGATCCGGACAGGGGGCGGGCACAGATACGCAGTATTTT
CDR3: CSARSGQGAGTDTQYF

V: TRBV6-5
D: NA
length: 14
size: NA
J: TRBJ1-1
DNA: TGTGCCAGCAGTTACGGAGTAGGGTTGACTGAAGCTTTCTTT
CDR3: CASSYGVGLTEAFF

V: TRBV20-1
D: TRBD2
length: 13
size: NA
J: TRBJ2-7
DNA: TGCAGTGCTATACCTAGCGGGAGCTACGAGCAGTACTTC
CDR3: CSAIPSGSYEQYF

V: TRBV7-6
D: NA
length: 15
size: NA
J: TRBJ2-3
DNA: TGTGCCAGCAGCTTATTGAAGGGGTACACAGATACGCAGTATTTT
CDR3: CASSLLKGYTDTQYF

V: TRBV2
D: NA
length: 13
size: NA
J: TRBJ2-3
DNA: TGTGCCAGCAGCCCGTGGACGACAGATACGCAGTATTTT
CDR3: CASSPWTTDTQYF

V: TRBV3-1
D: TRBD2
length: 15
size: NA
J: TRBJ2-5
DNA: TGTGCCAGCAGCCAACTAGCGGGAGAGGAGGAGACCCAGTACTTC
CDR3: CASSQLAGEEETQYF

V: TRBV29-1
D: NA
length: 15
size: NA
J: TRBJ2-7
DNA: TGCAGCGTTGAAGATCGAGGCAGGGCCGATTGGGAGCAGTACTTC
CDR3: CSVEDRGRADWEQYF

V: TRBV27
D: NA
length: 14
size: once
J: TRBJ1-4
DNA: TGTGCCAGCAGTTTATTCGGAGTAAATGGAAAACTGTTTTTT
CDR3: CASSLFGVNGKLFF

V: TRBV15
D: TRBD1
length: 14
size: NA
J: TRBJ2-7
DNA: TGTGCCACCAGCAGCCTGGACAGGGCTAACGAGCAGTACTTC
CDR3: CATSSLDRANEQYF

V: TRBV12-3/TRBV12-4
D: NA
length: 15
size: NA
J: TRBJ2-7
DNA: TGTGCCAGCAGTTTTCGGGGAAGCTACTCCTACGAGCAGTACTTC
CDR3: CASSFRGSYSYEQYF

V: TRBV25-1
D: NA
length: 11
size: NA
J: TRBJ2-1
DNA: TGTGCCAGCAGGAGACTTGAATATCAGTTCTTC
CDR3: CASRRLEYQFF